This entry lists 25 T cell receptor beta chains sequenced from one sample in a study of T cells in tumors after PD-1 blockade. Only in-frame clones appear in the TCRdb table, and some are missing; sequencing was by immunoSEQ multiplex PCR. The table includes fewer than 9,500 clones, about two thirds detected once. The sequencing used tumor tissue, collected after anti-PD-1 treatment. Source of these receptors: a human donor with basal cell carcinoma.

Relative to its sample, this clone is large (0.1 to 1%). The chain links TRBV7-2 to TRBJ2-1; 8 bases fit TRBD2. Per the germline V gene, CDR1 is SGHTA and CDR2 is FQGNSA. The trim removed 2 bases at V and 4 bases at J, leaving 4 bases unmatched. This CDR3 is 15 amino acids long. The CDR3 spells CASSLTSGRYNEQFF. For the CDR3, the DNA is TGTGCCAGCAGCTTAACGAGCGGGAGATACAATGAGCAGTTCTTC.

Only a few counts were recorded for this clone. The chain carries TRBV15 and TRBJ2-6; D is perhaps TRBD2 (5 bases). Germline assignment: CDR1 LNHNV and CDR2 YYDKDF (reference sequence). Trimming left V 1 base short and J 4 bases short, with 17 bases between. The CDR3 spans 18 residues. The CDR3 region has the DNA TGTGCCACCAGCAGAGCGCGGACTTCCCTCTTCGGGGCCAACGTCCTGACTTTC. Its protein is CATSRARTSLFGANVLTF.

V is TRBV13 and J is TRBJ2-7; 8 bases match TRBD2. The germline V gene has CDR1 PRHDT and CDR2 FYEKMQ (reference sequence). CDR3 length equals 14 residues. J lost 1 base, V lost 3 bases, and 2 bases had no gene match. CDR3 DNA sequence: TGTGCCAGCAGCTTTCGGGGGGGTTCCTACGAGCAGTACTTC. This sequence encodes CASSFRGGSYEQYF.

CDR3 protein: CASSLVESRQGAFTEAFF. The CDR3 nucleotides read TGTGCCAGCAGCTTGGTCGAGTCGAGACAGGGGGCTTTCACTGAAGCTTTCTTT. The chain employs TRBV7-9 and TRBJ1-1; 10 bases map to TRBD1. This CDR3 is built from 18 residues. Germline CDR1 is SEHNR and CDR2 is FQNEAQ (reference sequence). The J segment lost 4 bases and the V segment lost 3 bases, leaving 14 bases of the junction unmatched.

This chain links TRBV7-9 with TRBJ2-5; 11 nucleotides agree with TRBD2. V lost 5 bases, J lost 5 bases, and 4 bases stayed unmatched. Germline V lookup: CDR1 SEHNR, CDR2 FQNEAQ (reference sequence). The CDR3 is made up of 14 amino acids. This CDR3 is CASSTSGGRETQYF. The CDR3 nucleotides are TGTGCCAGCAGCACTAGCGGGGGCCGGGAGACCCAGTACTTC.

This chain connects TRBV6-5 to TRBJ1-1, with D perhaps matching TRBD1 (6 bases). The germline CDR1 and CDR2 sequences are MNHEY and SVGAGI. The CDR3 covers 15 residues. V shed 1 base and J shed 4 bases, with 13 bases lying between them. CDR3 sequence reads: CASSYFGGQGTEAFF. The CDR3, as DNA: TGTGCCAGCAGTTACTTTGGGGGGCAGGGCACTGAAGCTTTCTTT.

The gene calls are TRBV10-1 and TRBJ1-4, with 7 bases lining up with TRBD1. The germline gives CDR1 WNHNN, CDR2 SYGVQD (reference sequence). V trimming: 2 bases; J trimming: 7 bases; junction bases outside the gene matches: 10. This CDR3 spans 16 amino acids. CDR3 sequence reads: CASSEECATGVEKLFF. The DNA for the CDR3 is TGCGCCAGCAGTGAGGAGTGCGCCACAGGGGTTGAAAAACTGTTTTTT.

The chain has TRBV19 and TRBJ2-7; the match to TRBD1 covers 8 bases. Germline trimming cut 3 bases from V and 5 bases from J; bases unmatched to any gene: 6. Germline loops: CDR1 LNHDA, CDR2 SQIVND (reference sequence). CDR3 size: 14 residues. The CDR3 loop reads CASSMVQGAHEQYF. Written as DNA, the CDR3 is TGTGCCAGTAGTATGGTCCAGGGGGCCCACGAGCAGTACTTC.

V is TRBV5-1 and J is TRBJ2-2, with 10 bases matching TRBD1. Losses at the gene ends were 0 bases for V and 3 bases for J; bases not matched to a gene: 5. This CDR3 spans 17 amino acids. Germline V gene sequence: CDR1 SGHRS, CDR2 YFSETQ. The CDR3 DNA follows: TGCGCCAGCAGCTTGGCCGCGGGACAGGGGCACACCGGGGAGCTGTTTTTT. Protein product: CASSLAAGQGHTGELFF.

V gene TRBV5-4 combines with J gene TRBJ2-3; D may correspond to TRBD1 or TRBD2 (5 bases each). The V gene lost 0 bases and the J gene lost 2 bases, with 10 bases spanning the gap. This CDR3 comprises 15 residues. Germline V lookup: CDR1 SGHNT, CDR2 YYREEE (reference sequence). CDR3 residues: CASSLDGDHTDTQYF. In DNA, the CDR3 is TGTGCCAGCAGCTTGGACGGGGACCACACAGATACGCAGTATTTT.

The genes are TRBV29-1 and TRBJ2-2; 7 bases are a match to TRBD1. Germline V gene sequence: CDR1 SQVTM, CDR2 ANQGSEA. This CDR3 comprises 14 residues. The J segment lost 5 bases and the V segment lost 3 bases, leaving 6 bases of the junction unmatched. The CDR3, as DNA: TGCAGCGTTGATCCACAGGGGAAGACCGGGGAGCTGTTTTTT. This sequence encodes CSVDPQGKTGELFF.

The chain links TRBV5-1 to TRBJ2-2, with D perhaps assigned TRBD1 or TRBD2 (5 bases each). Trimming removed 2 bases from V and 6 bases from J, with 8 bases in between. Germline CDR1 is SGHRS and CDR2 is YFSETQ. This CDR3 is 13 amino acids long. DNA of the CDR3: TGCGCCAGCAGCTTTGGGGGAGCCGGGGAGCTGTTTTTT. The encoded protein is CASSFGGAGELFF.

This chain uses TRBV7-3 with TRBJ1-3, with no clear D. Germline-derived CDR1 and CDR2 are SGHTA and FQGTGA. The CDR3 loop spans 13 amino acids. Trimming shortened V by 5 bases and J by 0 bases, and 5 bases separated the two germline ends. The CDR3: CASSSNSGNTIYF. Here the CDR3 DNA reads TGTGCCAGCAGCAGCAACTCTGGAAACACCATATATTTT. The full variable domain, with the rest looked up from reference TRBV7-3 and TRBJ1-3, is GAGVSQTPSNKVTEKGKYVELRCDPISGHTALYWYRQSLGQGPEFLIYFQGTGAADDSGLPNDRFFAVRPEGSVSTLKIQRTERGDSAVYLCASSSNSGNTIYFGEGSWLTVV.

The chain joins TRBV5-1 to TRBJ2-5, with 11 bases fitting TRBD1. V gave up 3 bases and J gave up 1 base; unmatched junction bases: 2. Germline CDR1 SGHRS, CDR2 YFSETQ. The CDR3 totals 15 residues. The CDR3 coding sequence is TGCGCCAGCAGCTGGGACAGGGGGAGCCAAGAGACCCAGTACTTC. Amino acid sequence: CASSWDRGSQETQYF.

This rearrangement joins TRBV5-1 to TRBJ1-3; 10 positions agree with TRBD1. This CDR3 contains 14 residues. Germline values: CDR1 SGHRS, CDR2 YFSETQ. Losses at the gene ends were 6 bases for V and 6 bases for J; bases not matched to a gene: 6. The chain's CDR3 is CASNPGTGVNTIYF. CDR3 sequence (DNA): TGCGCCAGCAACCCCGGGACAGGGGTAAACACCATATATTTT.

The gene calls are TRBV12-3 or TRBV12-4 and TRBJ1-2, with 7 nucleotides matching TRBD1. J gave up 6 bases and V 3 bases, and 1 base lay outside the gene matches. The CDR3 spans 12 residues. The CDR3 region is CASSFDRDGYTF. CDR3 bases: TGTGCCAGCAGTTTTGACAGGGATGGCTACACCTTC.

This clone came up once. The V and J genes are TRBV3-1 (or the pseudogene TRBV3-2) and TRBJ2-1; 14 nucleotides line up with TRBD2. CDR3 size: 17 residues. Trimming took 4 bases from V and 10 from J; bases not matched to a gene: 12. Per the germline V gene, CDR1 is LGHDT and CDR2 is YNNKEL (reference sequence). The CDR3 sequence: CASSRFFGTSGGGEQFF. CDR3 sequence (DNA): TGTGCCAGCAGCCGGTTCTTCGGGACTAGCGGGGGAGGGGAGCAGTTCTTC.

The CDR3 DNA reads as TGTGCCAGCAGCTCAGGTCCGGGTTTTGATATCACAGATACGCAGTATTTT. It is translated as CASSSGPGFDITDTQYF. The V call is TRBV5-4, the J call TRBJ2-3; D is unresolved. Germline V gene sequence: CDR1 SGHNT, CDR2 YYREEE (reference sequence). This CDR3 has 17 amino acids. V was clipped by 3 bases and J by 2 bases, with 19 bases between them. The entire variable domain, with the rest obtained from reference TRBV5-4 and TRBJ2-3, is as follows: ETGVTQSPTHLIKTRGQQVTLRCSSQSGHNTVSWYQQALGQGPQFIFQYYREEENGRGNFPPRFSGLQFPNYSSELNVNALELDDSALYLCASSSGPGFDITDTQYFGPGTRLTVL.

The chain is built from TRBV5-6 and TRBJ2-7; no clear D gene. CDR1 is SGHDT and CDR2 is YYEEEE in the germline V gene. The V gene lost 0 bases and the J gene lost 3 bases, with 13 bases spanning the gap. This CDR3 has 15 residues. Here the CDR3 reads CASSLAGRPRYEQYF. The CDR3 DNA reads TGTGCCAGCAGCTTGGCGGGCAGGCCGCGCTACGAGCAGTACTTC.

CDR3 in amino acids: CASSPGEGNTEAFF. The CDR3 DNA follows: TGCGCCAGCAGCCCGGGGGAGGGGAACACTGAAGCTTTCTTT. V gene TRBV5-1 combines with J gene TRBJ1-1; perhaps TRBD1 as D (5 bases). Trimming removed 4 bases at V and 1 base at J, with 11 bases between. CDR1 is SGHRS, CDR2 YFSETQ, per germline. CDR3 size: 14 residues.

The chain carries TRBV11-3 and TRBJ2-5; 9 bases align to TRBD1. Germline trimming cut 1 base from V and 3 bases from J; bases unmatched to any gene: 3. From germline, CDR1 is SGHNT and CDR2 YENEEA. This CDR3 comprises 15 residues. CDR3 in DNA: TGTGCCAGCAGCTTAGGGGACAGGGTAGAAGAGACCCAGTACTTC. Translating gives CASSLGDRVEETQYF.

This clone appeared a few times. The chain couples TRBV7-6 to TRBJ2-1, with 7 bases aligning to TRBD1. CDR1 is SGHVS and CDR2 is FNYEAQ in the germline V gene. V was pared by 5 bases and J by 10 bases, with 5 bases of the junction left unmatched. The CDR3 contains 12 residues. In DNA form, the CDR3 reads TGTGCCAGCAGCCCCCGACAGGGAGAGCAGTTCTTC. Its protein product is CASSPRQGEQFF.

The V gene is TRBV14, the J gene TRBJ2-7; D unclear. The length of the CDR3 is 11 residues. V was clipped by 0 bases and J by 7 bases, with 4 bases between them. Germline V gene data show CDR1 as SGHDN and CDR2 as FVKESK. The CDR3 region is CASSQDWEQYF. CDR3 in DNA: TGTGCCAGCAGCCAAGATTGGGAGCAGTACTTC.

The V gene is TRBV7-9, the J gene TRBJ2-3; D call uncertain. CDR3 length: 14 amino acids. The ends were cut back, 1 base at V and 6 bases at J, with 11 bases in the middle. Per the germline V gene, CDR1 is SEHNR and CDR2 is FQNEAQ (reference sequence). In nucleotides, the CDR3 is TGTGCCAGCAGCTTAGAGCAACCGGTGGATACGCAGTATTTT. Its translation is CASSLEQPVDTQYF.

This clone was seen only once. This rearrangement joins TRBV5-1 to TRBJ2-3; TRBD2 matches at 12 bases. V lost 4 bases, J lost 2 bases, and 5 bases stayed unmatched. The CDR3 contains 16 residues. Germline assignment: CDR1 SGHRS and CDR2 YFSETQ. This CDR3 is CASSRTSGGPTDTQYF. CDR3 sequence (DNA): TGCGCCAGCAGCCGTACTAGCGGGGGGCCCACAGATACGCAGTATTTT.